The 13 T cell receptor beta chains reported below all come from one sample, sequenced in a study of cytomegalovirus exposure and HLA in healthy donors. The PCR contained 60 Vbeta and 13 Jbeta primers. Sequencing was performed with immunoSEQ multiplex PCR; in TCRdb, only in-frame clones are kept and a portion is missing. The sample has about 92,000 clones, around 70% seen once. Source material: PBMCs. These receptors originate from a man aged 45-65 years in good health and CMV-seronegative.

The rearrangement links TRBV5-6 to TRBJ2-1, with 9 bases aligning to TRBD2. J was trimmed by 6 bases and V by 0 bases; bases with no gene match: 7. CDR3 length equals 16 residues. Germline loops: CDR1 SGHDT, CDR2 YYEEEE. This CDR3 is CASSLALSSGGNEQFF. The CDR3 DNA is TGTGCCAGCAGCTTGGCCTTGAGTAGCGGGGGCAATGAGCAGTTCTTC. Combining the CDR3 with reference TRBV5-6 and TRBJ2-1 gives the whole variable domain DAGVTQSPTHLIKTRGQQVTLRCSPKSGHDTVSWYQQALGQGPQFIFQYYEEEERQRGNFPDRFSGHQFPNYSSELNVNALLLGDSALYLCASSLALSSGGNEQFFGPGTRLTVL.

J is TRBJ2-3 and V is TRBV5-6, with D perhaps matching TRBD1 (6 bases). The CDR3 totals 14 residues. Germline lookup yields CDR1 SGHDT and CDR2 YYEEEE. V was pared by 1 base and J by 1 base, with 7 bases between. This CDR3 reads CASSLSGGTDTQYF. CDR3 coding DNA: TGTGCCAGCAGCTTGTCAGGGGGCACAGATACGCAGTATTTT.

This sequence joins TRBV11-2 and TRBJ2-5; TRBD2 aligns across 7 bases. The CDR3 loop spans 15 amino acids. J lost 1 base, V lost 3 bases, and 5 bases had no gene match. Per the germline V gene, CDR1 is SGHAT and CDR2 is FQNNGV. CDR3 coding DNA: TGTGCCAGCAGCTTTGTGGGGGGGAGCCAAGAGACCCAGTACTTC. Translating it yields CASSFVGGSQETQYF.

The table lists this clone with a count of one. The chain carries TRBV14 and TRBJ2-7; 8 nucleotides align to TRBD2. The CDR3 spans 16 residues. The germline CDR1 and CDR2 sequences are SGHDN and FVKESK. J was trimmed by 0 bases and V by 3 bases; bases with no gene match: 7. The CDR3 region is CASSHQGGGISYEQYF. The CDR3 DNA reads TGTGCCAGCAGCCACCAGGGCGGGGGGATCTCCTACGAGCAGTACTTC.

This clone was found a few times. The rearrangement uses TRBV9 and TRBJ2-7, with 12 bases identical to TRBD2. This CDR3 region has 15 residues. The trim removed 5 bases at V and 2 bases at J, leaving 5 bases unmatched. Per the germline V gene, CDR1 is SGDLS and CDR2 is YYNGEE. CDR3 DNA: TGTGCCAGCAGGGTAACTAGCGGGGGGACCTACGAGCAGTACTTC. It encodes CASRVTSGGTYEQYF. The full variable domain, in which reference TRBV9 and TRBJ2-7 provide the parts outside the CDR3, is DSGVTQTPKHLITATGQRVTLRCSPRSGDLSVYWYQQSLDQGLQFLIQYYNGEERAKGNILERFSAQQFPDLHSELNLSSLELGDSALYFCASRVTSGGTYEQYFGPGTRLTVT.

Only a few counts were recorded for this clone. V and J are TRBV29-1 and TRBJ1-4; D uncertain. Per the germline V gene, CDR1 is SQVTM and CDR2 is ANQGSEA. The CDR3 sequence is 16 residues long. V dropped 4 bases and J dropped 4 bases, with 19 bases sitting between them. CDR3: CSVGGLAGNYNEKLFF. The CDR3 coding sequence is TGCAGCGTTGGCGGGCTAGCGGGGAACTATAATGAAAAACTGTTTTTT.

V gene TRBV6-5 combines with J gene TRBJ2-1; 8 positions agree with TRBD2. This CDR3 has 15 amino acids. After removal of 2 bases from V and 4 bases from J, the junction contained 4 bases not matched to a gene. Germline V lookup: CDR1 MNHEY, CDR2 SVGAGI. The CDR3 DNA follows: TGTGCCAGCAGTTACAACGGGGGGGATTACAATGAGCAGTTCTTC. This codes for CASSYNGGDYNEQFF.

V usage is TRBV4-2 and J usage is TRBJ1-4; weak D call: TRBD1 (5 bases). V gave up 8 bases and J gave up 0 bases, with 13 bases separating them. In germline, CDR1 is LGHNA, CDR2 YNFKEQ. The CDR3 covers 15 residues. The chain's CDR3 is CASGGALATNEKLFF. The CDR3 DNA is TGTGCCAGCGGAGGGGCACTTGCAACTAATGAAAAACTGTTTTTT.

The CDR3 DNA reads TGTGCCAGCAGGCGGAGCACAGGGGGAAGGAACACTGAAGCTTTCTTT. Its protein product is CASRRSTGGRNTEAFF. The chain joins TRBV5-4 to TRBJ1-1; 8 nucleotides match TRBD1. The CDR3 has 16 residues. The trim removed 5 bases at V and 1 base at J, leaving 10 bases unmatched. Germline values: CDR1 SGHNT, CDR2 YYREEE (reference sequence).

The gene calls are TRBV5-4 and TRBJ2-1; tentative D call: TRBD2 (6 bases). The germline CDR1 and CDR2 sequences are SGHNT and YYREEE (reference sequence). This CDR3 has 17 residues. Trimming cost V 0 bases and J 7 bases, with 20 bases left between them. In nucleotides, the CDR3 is TGTGCCAGCAGCTTGGACCAGCGGGTTATCCTAGGGAATGAGCAGTTCTTC. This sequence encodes CASSLDQRVILGNEQFF.

This CDR3 is CASSLVAGSYEQYF. DNA of the CDR3: TGTGCCAGCAGCTTAGTCGCAGGTTCCTACGAGCAGTACTTC. The chain uses TRBV7-2 and TRBJ2-7; D not resolved. Trimming cost V 1 base and J 1 base, with 8 bases left between them. The CDR3 length is 14 residues. Germline V CDR1 and CDR2: SGHTA, FQGNSA.

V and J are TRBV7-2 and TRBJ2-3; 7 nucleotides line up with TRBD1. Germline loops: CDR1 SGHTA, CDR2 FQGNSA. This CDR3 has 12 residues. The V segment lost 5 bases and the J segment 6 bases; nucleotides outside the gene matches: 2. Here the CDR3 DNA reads TGTGCCAGCAGCCCACAGGGGGATACGCAGTATTTT. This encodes CASSPQGDTQYF.

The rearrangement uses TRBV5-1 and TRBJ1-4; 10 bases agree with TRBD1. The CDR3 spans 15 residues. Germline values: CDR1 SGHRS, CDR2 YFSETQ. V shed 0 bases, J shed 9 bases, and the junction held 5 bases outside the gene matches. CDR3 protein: CASSLDRTGGKKLFF. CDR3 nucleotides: TGCGCCAGCAGCTTGGATAGGACAGGGGGGAAAAAACTGTTTTTT. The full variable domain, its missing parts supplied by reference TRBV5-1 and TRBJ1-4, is KAGVTQTPRYLIKTRGQQVTLSCSPISGHRSVSWYQQTPGQGLQFLFEYFSETQRNKGNFPGRFSGRQFSNSRSEMNVSTLELGDSALYLCASSLDRTGGKKLFFGSGTQLSVL.